This T cell receptor beta chain was documented in a study of T-cell reconstitution after alpha-beta-depleted transplantation in children. Notes on the study in general: The main origin of T-cell counts and diversity one year after transplant was newly produced T cells. Some patients' high day-60 TCRbeta diversity was attributed to recipient cells surviving conditioning. Alpha-beta T cells present about two months after transplant were reported to originate from several hundred expanded graft clones.

This CDR3 region has 19 residues. The V end lost 0 bases, the J end lost 1 base, and 20 bases lay between the germline ends. Germline V gene data show CDR1 as LNHNV and CDR2 as YYDKDF (reference sequence). This clonotype came up many times. No antigen is known for it. The authors prepared the TCRbeta library with unique molecular identifiers. TCRdb recomputed calls from the PCR reads with MiXCR, one row per CDR3 protein. The table has approximately 650,000 distinct CDR3 sequences, around 13% seen once. The TCR comes from a girl aged 2-9 years with congenital amegakaryocytic thrombocytopenia, due to receive a stem cell transplant. Sequencing was performed on PBMCs, taken before TCRalphabeta/CD19-depleted stem cell transplant. The gene calls are TRBV15 and TRBJ2-3; D possibly corresponds to TRBD2 (5 bases). CDR3 coding DNA: TGTGCCACCAGCAGAGATATATTACTTCTAGCAAGTGGCACAGATACGCAGTATTTT. Amino acid sequence: CATSRDILLLASGTDTQYF.